These 3 T cell receptor beta chains originate from one sample sequenced in a study of CD8 T cells in Susac syndrome. The RNA, roughly 0.45 to 1 ug, was put through reverse transcription using random hexamers. TCRdb reprocessed the immunoSEQ multiplex PCR reads with MiXCR, giving one entry per CDR3 protein. Among some 180,000 distinct CDR3 sequences, about 95% were seen once, and the ten largest hold around 0.11%. Material for sequencing was CD4+ T cells from PBMCs. These receptors came from a human donor in good health.

This sequence joins TRBV28 and TRBJ1-1; D ambiguous. The CDR3 is 14 amino acids. The V end lost 2 bases, the J end lost 2 bases, and 9 bases lay between the germline ends. Germline CDR1 and CDR2: MDHEN and SYDVKM. CDR3 loop: CASSLGLRNTEAFF. As DNA, the CDR3 is TGTGCCAGCAGTTTAGGCCTTCGAAACACTGAAGCTTTCTTT.

V is TRBV28 and J is TRBJ2-3; a weak D match, TRBD2 (5 bases). This CDR3 region has 14 residues. Germline loops: CDR1 MDHEN, CDR2 SYDVKM. V was shortened by 3 bases and J by 0 bases, with 7 bases between the two germline ends. Here the CDR3 reads CASSLAGSTDTQYF. The CDR3 coding sequence is TGTGCCAGCAGTTTGGCGGGCAGCACAGATACGCAGTATTTT.

This rearrangement joins TRBV28 to TRBJ2-7, with D maybe TRBD1 (5 bases). The V gene lost 5 bases and the J gene lost 3 bases, with 8 bases spanning the gap. This CDR3 spans 12 amino acids. The germline V gene encodes CDR1 MDHEN and CDR2 SYDVKM. The CDR3 sequence: CASSRQIYEQYF. Written as DNA, the CDR3 is TGTGCCAGCAGTCGACAGATCTACGAGCAGTACTTC.